Listed below are T cell receptor beta chains from one sample, sequenced in a study of blood T cell repertoires in COVID-19. Sequencing used immunoSEQ multiplex PCR; TCRdb keeps in-frame clones, though not all of them. The repertoire has under 130,000 clones, just over 85% of them found once; the top ten carry 3% to 3.5%. Sequenced input: peripheral blood. These receptors all stem from a human donor in a cohort sampled during active COVID-19. CDR3s include the opening cysteine and the closing phenylalanine or tryptophan. A D gene is named only where the DNA matches it firmly. The size of a clone is reported for some rows only, either as once, few or many, or as a class for expanded clones.

D gene	J gene	V gene	clone size	CDR3 length	CDR3 protein	CDR3 DNA
.	TRBJ1-1	TRBV30	once	13	CAWSEGFYAEAFF	TGTGCCTGGAGTGAGGGGTTCTACGCTGAAGCTTTCTTT
TRBD1	TRBJ2-5	TRBV4-2	few	15	CASSPRDSGQETQYF	TGTGCCAGCAGCCCCCGGGACAGCGGACAAGAGACCCAGTACTTC
TRBD1	TRBJ1-2	TRBV10-3	.	15	CAISPRQGSNYGYTF	TGTGCCATCAGTCCGCGACAGGGGTCTAACTATGGCTACACCTTC
.	TRBJ2-5	TRBV5-6	.	12	CASSRALETQYF	TGTGCCAGCAGCCGAGCGTTAGAGACCCAGTACTTC
TRBD1	TRBJ1-5	TRBV15	.	17	CATSRGDRGRRNQPQHF	TGTGCCACCAGCAGAGGGGACAGGGGGCGCCGCAATCAGCCCCAGCATTTT
TRBD1	TRBJ2-7	TRBV2	.	14	CASSVGTGSYEQYF	TGTGCCAGCAGCGTGGGGACAGGGTCCTACGAGCAGTACTTC
.	TRBJ1-6	TRBV7-9	.	14	CASSLGAGYSPLHF	TGTGCCAGCAGCTTAGGGGCAGGGTATTCACCCCTCCACTTT
TRBD1	TRBJ2-7	TRBV19	.	13	CASRRDREAEQYF	TGTGCCAGTAGGCGGGACAGGGAGGCCGAGCAGTACTTC
.	TRBJ1-6	TRBV2	.	12	CASSVGLLGLHF	TGTGCCAGCAGTGTGGGCCTTCTGGGCCTCCACTTT
.	TRBJ1-3	TRBV18	.	15	CASSPRKGYGNTIYF	TGTGCCAGCTCACCACGGAAGGGGTACGGAAACACCATATATTTT
.	TRBJ2-3	TRBV9	.	15	CASSVATRGTDTQYF	TGTGCCAGCAGCGTAGCTACGCGGGGAACAGATACGCAGTATTTT
.	TRBJ1-1	TRBV7-8	.	15	CASSLAGVGRTEAFF	TGTGCCAGCAGCTTAGCAGGGGTGGGGCGCACTGAAGCTTTCTTT
TRBD2	TRBJ2-1	TRBV4-1	.	16	CASSQSGRGGVDEQFF	TGCGCCAGCAGCCAATCCGGGAGGGGGGGCGTCGATGAGCAGTTCTTC
.	TRBJ1-5	TRBV6-1	few	16	CASSESRTRSNQPQHF	TGTGCCAGCAGTGAATCGAGGACTCGTAGCAATCAGCCCCAGCATTTT
TRBD1	TRBJ1-5	TRBV2	once	14	CASSYRGGNQPQHF	TGTGCCAGCAGTTACAGGGGGGGCAATCAGCCCCAGCATTTT
TRBD1	TRBJ2-3	TRBV19	.	15	CASSRTGPSTDTQYF	TGTGCCAGTAGCCGGACAGGGCCTAGCACAGATACGCAGTATTTT
.	TRBJ2-5	TRBV9	.	14	CASSAPQTGETQYF	TGTGCCAGCAGCGCCCCCCAGACGGGAGAGACCCAGTACTTC
TRBD1	TRBJ2-7	TRBV9	.	15	CASSVASDRGGEQYF	TGTGCCAGCAGCGTAGCCTCCGACAGGGGTGGCGAGCAGTACTTC
TRBD2	TRBJ2-3	TRBV5-5	.	17	CASSLGPGRGGTDTQYF	TGTGCCAGCAGCTTGGGTCCCGGGCGGGGGGGCACAGATACGCAGTATTTT
.	TRBJ1-2	TRBV6-2/TRBV6-3	.	15	CASSYEGTPNYGYTF	TGTGCCAGCAGTTACGAAGGGACACCTAACTATGGCTACACCTTC
.	TRBJ2-1	TRBV6-6	.	16	CASSLSGMWGYNEQFF	TGTGCCAGCAGTTTGTCCGGGATGTGGGGCTACAATGAGCAGTTCTTC
.	TRBJ2-1	TRBV28	.	15	CASSFRAGRGDEQFF	TGTGCCAGCAGTTTTAGAGCGGGCCGCGGGGATGAGCAGTTCTTC
TRBD1	TRBJ1-1	TRBV9	.	15	CASSVLGTGNTEAFF	TGTGCCAGCAGCGTATTAGGGACAGGGAACACTGAAGCTTTCTTT
.	TRBJ1-2	TRBV30	.	12	CAWSVPRGGYTF	TGTGCCTGGAGTGTACCCAGGGGCGGCTACACCTTC
.	TRBJ1-5	TRBV5-6	once	15	CASSYSTGINQPQHF	TGTGCCAGCAGCTATTCCACAGGGATCAATCAGCCCCAGCATTTT
.	TRBJ1-2	TRBV23-1	.	14	CASTRPGRCYGYTF	TGCGCCAGCACCCGCCCGGGGAGGTGCTATGGCTACACCTTC
TRBD1	TRBJ1-5	TRBV19	.	14	CASSLGTGNQPQHF	TGTGCCAGTAGTCTCGGGACAGGGAATCAGCCCCAGCATTTT
.	TRBJ1-5	TRBV7-8	.	16	CASSAQRTVSNQPQHF	TGTGCCAGCAGCGCCCAACGGACAGTTAGCAATCAGCCCCAGCATTTT
TRBD2	TRBJ2-5	TRBV7-7	once	15	CASSLGGGFQETQYF	TGTGCCAGCAGCTTAGGGGGGGGGTTCCAAGAGACCCAGTACTTC
TRBD2	TRBJ2-7	TRBV19	.	16	CASSGRIAGGSDEQYF	TGTGCCAGTAGTGGCCGGATCGCGGGAGGCAGCGACGAGCAGTACTTC
TRBD1	TRBJ2-1	TRBV19	.	15	CASSISGGPYNEQFF	TGTGCCAGTAGTATATCAGGGGGCCCCTACAATGAGCAGTTCTTC
.	TRBJ1-2	TRBV14	.	14	CASSPLRRGYGYTF	TGTGCCAGCAGCCCCCTGCGCAGGGGATATGGCTACACCTTC
TRBD1	TRBJ1-6	TRBV6-4	once	16	CASSDSWTGDASPLHF	TGTGCCAGCAGTGATTCGTGGACAGGTGATGCTTCACCCCTCCACTTT
.	TRBJ2-7	TRBV7-2	.	14	CASSSPLSSYEQYF	TGTGCCAGCAGCTCCCCTCTTAGCTCCTACGAGCAGTACTTC
.	TRBJ1-2	TRBV3-1/TRBV3-2	.	11	CASSQRGGYTF	TGTGCCAGCAGCCAAAGAGGAGGCTACACCTTC
TRBD1	TRBJ2-3	TRBV9	.	16	CASSPSRTGRTDTQYF	TGTGCCAGCAGCCCTAGTCGGACAGGGAGGACAGATACGCAGTATTTT
.	TRBJ1-2	TRBV19	.	13	CASSISTNYGYTF	TGTGCCAGTAGTATTTCAACTAACTATGGCTACACCTTC
TRBD1	TRBJ1-1	TRBV5-6	.	13	CASSLVQGAEAFF	TGTGCCAGCAGCTTGGTACAGGGGGCTGAAGCTTTCTTT
.	TRBJ1-5	TRBV18	.	14	CASSLETVNQPQHF	TGTGCCAGCTCACTAGAGACAGTTAATCAGCCCCAGCATTTT
TRBD2	TRBJ2-3	TRBV4-2	.	15	CASSQVAGVGDTQYF	TGTGCCAGCAGCCAAGTTGCGGGGGTCGGAGATACGCAGTATTTT